This T cell receptor beta chain was identified in a study of T cells in tumors after PD-1 blockade. About the study: Blood samples averaged around 100,000 templates (range about 21,000-260,000) and 35,000 or so unique clonotypes. Study-level findings and limits: Blood contained approximately 40% of the tumor's TCR clonotypes.

The V end was cut by 1 base, the J end by 5 bases, with 1 base between. The CDR3 contains 11 residues. Genomic DNA template from tumor biopsies or peripheral blood, roughly 616 ng to 6,004 ng input. Data came from immunoSEQ multiplex PCR; TCRdb stores just in-frame clones and leaves some out. Altogether some 18,000 clones are present, about 84% being singletons, with the ten largest covering more than 20%. About this clone itself: Its antigen is undetermined.

The chain recombines TRBV12-3 or TRBV12-4 with TRBJ2-3; D gene ambiguous. The source is a human donor with advanced basal cell or squamous cell carcinoma (not recorded which). Sequencing used PBMCs, obtained after anti-PD-1 therapy. CDR3 sequence (DNA): TGTGCCAGCAGTTTAGGAGATACGCAGTATTTT. It encodes CASSLGDTQYF.